One and the same sample provided the 10 T cell receptor beta chains below, sequenced in a study of response to subunit inactivated influenza vaccine (dated by TCRdb to the late 2010s). The library was built by means of RT-PCR. TCRdb shows the sequencer as Illumina HiSeq 2500. TCRdb reprocessed the public reads (quality trimming at Q25 with fastp, clone calling with MiXCR) and kept in-frame beta chains. Every CDR3 protein is listed once, alongside the most common genes and DNA of its rows. In this sample the table shows about 500,000 distinct CDR3 sequences, about 15% of which occur a single time. Of the sample, over 2.5% is held by the ten largest clones. The sequenced sample was CD4+ T cells sorted from PBMCs, obtained about 23 months after vaccination. The receptors originated from a man aged 45 to 75 who received an inactivated influenza vaccine. Donor details come from another sample of the same person, matched by shared clones.

J is TRBJ2-7 and V is TRBV2, with D tentatively TRBD1 (6 bases). Germline V gives CDR1 SNHLY, CDR2 FYNNEI. Trimming left V 5 bases short and J 3 bases short, with 11 bases between. The length of the CDR3 is 13 residues. This chain's CDR3 is CASSLDSDYEQYF. CDR3 nucleotides: TGTGCCAGCAGTTTGGACAGCGACTACGAGCAGTACTTC. Full variable domain (remainder filled in from reference TRBV2 and TRBJ2-7): EPEVTQTPSHQVTQMGQEVILRCVPISNHLYFYWYRQILGQKVEFLVSFYNNEISEKSEIFDDQFSVERPDGSNFTLKIRSTKLEDSAMYFCASSLDSDYEQYFGPGTRLTVT.

This clonotype was detected ten times or more. This rearrangement joins TRBV6-1 to TRBJ2-7; TRBD1 aligns across 10 bases. This CDR3 comprises 13 residues. Germline CDR1 is MNHNS and CDR2 is SASEGT. J gave up 3 bases and V 6 bases, and 2 bases lay outside the gene matches. Here the CDR3 reads CASSRDRGYEQYF. The CDR3 DNA follows: TGTGCCAGCAGCCGGGACAGGGGCTACGAGCAGTACTTC.

The chain recombines TRBV20-1 with TRBJ1-4; TRBD1 might be the D (5 bases). Trimming took 6 bases from V and 5 from J, leaving 13 bases between them. The germline gives CDR1 DFQATT, CDR2 SNEGSKA (reference sequence). This CDR3 contains 13 residues. The CDR3 DNA reads TGCAGTGCAGAAGGGGTAGGAAATGAAAAACTGTTTTTT. Translating gives CSAEGVGNEKLFF.

This clonotype showed up just a few times. The rearrangement joins TRBV3-1 to TRBJ2-7; TRBD2 matches 12 bases. In germline, CDR1 is LGHDT, CDR2 YNNKEL (reference sequence). The CDR3 contains 16 residues. With V trimmed by 3 bases and J by 0 bases, 3 bases remained unmatched. The CDR3 here is CASSQTSGGYSYEQYF. CDR3 nucleotides: TGTGCCAGCAGCCAGACTAGCGGGGGCTACTCCTACGAGCAGTACTTC.

The chain joins TRBV6-1 to TRBJ2-1; TRBD2 is a possible D gene (5 bases). The CDR3 length is 16 residues. Germline V lookup: CDR1 MNHNS, CDR2 SASEGT. V was pared by 6 bases and J by 6 bases, with 21 bases between. Written as DNA, the CDR3 is TGTGCCAGCAGCAACCTTCTGAGGGATAGTCCCAATGAGCAGTTCTTC. Translated, it gives CASSNLLRDSPNEQFF.

This clonotype was seen ten or more times. V is TRBV9 and J is TRBJ1-5; D gene uncertain. Germline lookup yields CDR1 SGDLS and CDR2 YYNGEE. V was pared by 0 bases and J by 0 bases, with 7 bases between. The CDR3 is made up of 15 amino acids. The CDR3 region is CASSVEPASNQPQHF. The DNA for the CDR3 is TGTGCCAGCAGCGTAGAGCCGGCTAGCAATCAGCCCCAGCATTTT.

This clonotype was seen at least ten times. The chain joins TRBV10-3 to TRBJ2-1, with 8 bases that match TRBD1. There are 15 residues in the CDR3. Per germline, CDR1 ENHRY and CDR2 SYGVKD. V shed 6 bases, J shed 3 bases, and the junction held 7 bases outside the gene matches. In DNA, the CDR3 is TGTGCCATCAGACCTACCGGGACAGGCTACAATGAGCAGTTCTTC. It codes for CAIRPTGTGYNEQFF.

In this sample, this clonotype turned up a few times. This chain joins TRBV6-2 or TRBV6-3 and TRBJ1-2; D not certain. The V and J ends lost 6 bases and 2 bases respectively, with 13 bases between them. The CDR3 totals 14 residues. Germline CDR1 is MNHEY and CDR2 is SVGEGT. The CDR3 coding sequence is TGTGCCAGCAGATCTGACGGAACAAACTATGGCTACACCTTC. Protein product: CASRSDGTNYGYTF.

This clonotype appeared a few times. V usage is TRBV12-3 or TRBV12-4 and J usage is TRBJ2-5; 7 nucleotides align to TRBD2. The CDR3 loop spans 13 amino acids. Losses at the gene ends were 5 bases for V and 5 bases for J; bases not matched to a gene: 5. The CDR3 spells CASSLGGMETQYF. The DNA of the CDR3 is TGTGCCAGCAGTCTGGGGGGGATGGAGACCCAGTACTTC.

This clonotype was counted a few times. The chain is built from TRBV20-1 and TRBJ2-5, with D perhaps TRBD2 (6 bases). V lost 0 bases and J lost 5, with 13 bases in between. There are 14 residues in the CDR3. From germline, CDR1 is DFQATT and CDR2 SNEGSKA (reference sequence). Here the CDR3 DNA reads TGCAGTGCTAGAGACCGGAGGGGCGGGGAGACCCAGTACTTC. It codes for CSARDRRGGETQYF.